This TCR beta chain appears in the sequencing data of a study of cytomegalovirus exposure and HLA in healthy donors. As concerns this clone: Its antigen remains unidentified.

Findings and limits, study-wide: Owing to their indistinguishability, certain V segments, notably TRBV6-2 and TRBV6-3, were excluded.

A multiplex PCR was run with 60 Vbeta primers and 13 Jbeta primers. Assay: immunoSEQ multiplex PCR; the TCRdb copy retains only in-frame clones and omits some. The top ten clones hold 3% to 4% of a sample with approximately 100,000 clones, more than 75% of them seen once. This CDR3 contains 13 residues. Trimming pared 8 bases from V and 4 bases from J, leaving 14 bases between. Looked up from germline, CDR1 is MNHNS and CDR2 is SASEGT. This sequence originates from a woman in her forties or fifties in good health and CMV-seropositive. Sequenced: PBMCs. The genes are TRBV6-1 and TRBJ1-1; D not resolved. The DNA for the CDR3 is TGTGCCAGCTCTCGGGTAGGAAGCACTGAAGCTTTCTTT. Amino acid sequence: CASSRVGSTEAFF.